The 17 T cell receptor beta chains reported below all come from one sample, sequenced in a study of shared T cell receptors in the human thymus. The table came from immunoSEQ multiplex PCR; TCRdb's copy has only in-frame clones and leaves some out. The sample records hundreds of thousands of clones, around 87% being singletons. These data are also associated with another study on human thymus T cells.

The specimen sequenced was thymocytes. The source is a boy under three years old with a congenital heart defect.

This clone was counted between two and nine times. This chain joins TRBV5-1 and TRBJ1-4, with 8 bases lining up with TRBD1. This CDR3 spans 13 amino acids. Per germline, CDR1 SGHRS and CDR2 YFSETQ. Trimming cost V 5 bases and J 5 bases; bases outside gene matches: 2. DNA of the CDR3: TGCGCCAGCAGGGACAGGGCGAATGAAAAACTGTTTTTT. This encodes CASRDRANEKLFF.

This clone was picked up one time. CDR3 in DNA: TGCAGCGCCCAAGGGGGTGGGAATGAGCAGTTCTTC. Amino acid sequence: CSAQGGGNEQFF. V gene TRBV29-1 combines with J gene TRBJ2-1, with TRBD1 as a possible D gene (6 bases). The CDR3 covers 12 residues. The V and J ends lost 7 bases and 7 bases respectively, with 14 bases between them. Germline values: CDR1 SQVTM, CDR2 ANQGSEA.

The CDR3 DNA reads as TGTGCCAGCAGTCCCTGGACAGCCACCTACGAGCAGTACTTC. Residues: CASSPWTATYEQYF. This chain connects TRBV27 to TRBJ2-7; D may be TRBD1 (6 bases). CDR1 and CDR2 (germline): MNHEY, SMNVEV (reference sequence). V gave up 5 bases and J gave up 2 bases, with 13 bases separating them. This CDR3 is built from 14 residues.

This chain joins TRBV7-9 and TRBJ1-5, with TRBD1 as a possible D gene (5 bases). CDR1 and CDR2 from the germline V gene are SEHNR and FQNEAQ (reference sequence). The CDR3 is 16 residues long. Between the trimmed V and J ends, which lost 1 base and 0 bases, there was a span of 10 bases. CDR3 sequence (DNA): TGTGCCAGCAGCTTAGGGGGGAGGGATAGCAATCAGCCCCAGCATTTT. This translates into CASSLGGRDSNQPQHF.

The gene calls are TRBV6-1 and TRBJ2-7; TRBD2 matches 12 bases. V trimming: 2 bases; J trimming: 2 bases; junction bases outside the gene matches: 4. The germline CDR1 and CDR2 sequences are MNHNS and SASEGT. The CDR3 has 16 residues. CDR3 in amino acids: CASSERASGRAYEQYF. As DNA, the CDR3 is TGTGCCAGCAGTGAAAGGGCTAGCGGGAGGGCCTACGAGCAGTACTTC.

This clone was seen more than once but under ten times. The chain carries TRBV7-9 and TRBJ2-5; 9 bases are a match to TRBD1. Germline V gives CDR1 SEHNR, CDR2 FQNEAQ (reference sequence). V shed 4 bases and J 3 bases; nucleotides not matched to a gene: 6. The CDR3 runs 15 residues. DNA of the CDR3: TGTGCCAGCAGCTCTGGGACAGGGAGGAAAGAGACCCAGTACTTC. Translating gives CASSSGTGRKETQYF.

For the CDR3, the DNA is TGCAGCGTTGAGCTTACGGGAGGGTCACACGAGCAGTACTTC. Translation gives CSVELTGGSHEQYF. The chain combines TRBV29-1 with TRBJ2-7; 8 bases align to TRBD2. J was trimmed by 5 bases and V by 3 bases; bases with no gene match: 9. The CDR3 is 14 residues long. Germline V gene sequence: CDR1 SQVTM, CDR2 ANQGSEA.

The chain couples TRBV28 to TRBJ1-1, with 12 bases aligning to TRBD1. The CDR3 spans 19 residues. Germline CDR1 MDHEN, CDR2 SYDVKM. The J segment lost 0 bases and the V segment lost 5 bases, leaving 13 bases of the junction unmatched. The CDR3 loop reads CASSDTTGTGGALNTEAFF. CDR3 DNA sequence: TGTGCCAGCAGTGACACCACCGGGACAGGGGGCGCGTTGAACACTGAAGCTTTCTTT.

The rearrangement uses TRBV9 and TRBJ2-7; 9 bases map to TRBD2. Germline CDR1 is SGDLS and CDR2 is YYNGEE. The CDR3 runs 17 residues. J gave up 4 bases and V 3 bases, and 14 bases lay outside the gene matches. This chain's CDR3 is CASSAGRREGEGYEQYF. Written as DNA, the CDR3 is TGTGCCAGCAGCGCCGGACGGCGGGAGGGGGAAGGGTACGAGCAGTACTTC.

The chain joins TRBV27 to TRBJ2-7, with 10 bases that match TRBD1. Germline V gene lookup returns CDR1 MNHEY and CDR2 SMNVEV (reference sequence). V lost 5 bases and J lost 5; bases outside the gene matches: 6. CDR3 length equals 14 residues. CDR3 in amino acids: CASSPGGQGHEQYF. For the CDR3, the DNA is TGTGCCAGCAGTCCTGGGGGACAGGGGCACGAGCAGTACTTC.

Comments on this clone: The junction and the germline gene differ at one end; a read error may be behind it. This chain connects TRBV9 to TRBJ2-1; 8 bases align to TRBD2. Looked up from germline, CDR1 is SGDLS and CDR2 is YYNGEE. The CDR3 consists of 13 residues. CDR3 in DNA: TGTGCCAGCAGTGAAGACTCAGCGGGAGAGCTGTTCTTC. This sequence encodes CASSEDSAGELFF.

The V gene is TRBV2, the J gene TRBJ2-6; D is possibly TRBD2 (5 bases). CDR3 length equals 18 residues. Germline V gene data show CDR1 as SNHLY and CDR2 as FYNNEI. Trimming pared 3 bases from V and 0 bases from J, leaving 15 bases between. The CDR3 bases are TGTGCCAGCAGTGAGGTACTAGAATTTTTCTCTGGGGCCAACGTCCTGACTTTC. Amino acid sequence: CASSEVLEFFSGANVLTF.

This chain links TRBV14 with TRBJ2-5, with D perhaps matching TRBD2 (6 bases). The CDR3 loop spans 16 amino acids. CDR1 is SGHDN, CDR2 FVKESK, per germline. The ends were cut back, 0 bases at V and 7 bases at J, with 18 bases in the middle. As DNA, the CDR3 is TGTGCCAGCAGCCAAGATGTTAGCTTGGTGCGGGGGACCCAGTACTTC. It yields the protein CASSQDVSLVRGTQYF.

J is TRBJ2-7 and V is TRBV7-9, with D hard to call. Germline-derived CDR1 and CDR2 are SEHNR and FQNEAQ (reference sequence). The CDR3 length is 12 residues. V lost 3 bases and J lost 5, with 8 bases in between. CDR3 residues: CASSFLRDEQYF. The CDR3 DNA reads TGTGCCAGCAGCTTCCTCCGGGACGAGCAGTACTTC.

This clone was recorded only once. V gene TRBV10-3 combines with J gene TRBJ2-1; 8 positions agree with TRBD2. The CDR3 runs 17 residues. With V trimmed by 4 bases and J by 7 bases, 15 bases remained unmatched. Germline V CDR1 and CDR2: ENHRY, SYGVKD. CDR3 sequence: CAISGLPGLVKLNEQFF. The CDR3, as DNA: TGTGCCATCAGTGGCCTCCCGGGACTAGTAAAATTAAATGAGCAGTTCTTC.

The chain links TRBV6-5 to TRBJ1-1; no clear D. Deletions cut 0 bases from V and 0 bases from J, with 5 bases between. The V gene's germline CDR1 is MNHEY and CDR2 SVGAGI. This CDR3 is 14 amino acids long. The CDR3 DNA reads TGTGCCAGCAGTTACTCGGCCTTGAACACTGAAGCTTTCTTT. It encodes CASSYSALNTEAFF.

This clone has just one count. The chain is built from TRBV18 and TRBJ2-1; 9 nucleotides line up with TRBD2. CDR1 KGHSH and CDR2 LQKENI come from the germline V gene. V was clipped by 2 bases and J by 0 bases; unmatched bases: 8. The length of the CDR3 is 18 residues. CDR3 protein: CASSPAGEAGGSYNEQFF. The CDR3, as DNA: TGTGCCAGCTCACCAGCGGGCGAAGCGGGAGGCTCCTACAATGAGCAGTTCTTC. Combining the CDR3 with reference TRBV18 and TRBJ2-1 gives the whole variable domain NAGVMQNPRHLVRRRGQEARLRCSPMKGHSHVYWYRQLPEEGLKFMVYLQKENIIDESGMPKERFSAEFPKEGPSILRIQQVVRGDSAAYFCASSPAGEAGGSYNEQFFGPGTRLTVL.